The rows below give T cell receptor beta chains drawn from one sample of a study of metastatic and nonmetastatic thyroid tumors. MiXCR reprocessed the PCR reads for TCRdb. The profile shows 20,000 to 25,000 clones, about 17% of them singletons. The sample comprised blood. All receptors come from a male donor with papillary thyroid cancer or a benign thyroid nodule (not recorded which). Some clones in this sample may be carry-over from other donors' samples. The conserved cysteine and the conserved F or W are not part of the CDR3 here.

>TRBJ2-2|TRBV28|13
ASSLQGAGAGELF
>TRBJ1-1|TRBV7-8|11
ASSLAGREEAF
>TRBJ2-7|TRBV27|11
ASSRQGPYEQY
>TRBJ2-1|TRBV27|11
ASSWGGNNEQF
>TRBJ2-3|TRBV6-1|13
ASRELAGGPDTQY
>TRBJ2-3|TRBV6-4|13
TSSDSTGGADTQS
>TRBJ2-5|TRBV5-1|11
ASSLTPQETQY
>TRBJ1-2|TRBV6-5|16
ASSYSRTGYQSDYGYT
>TRBJ2-3|TRBV12-3/TRBV12-4|12
ASSLGVGTDTQY
>TRBJ2-2|TRBV6-1|15
ASRPRPPQGNTRELF
>TRBJ2-3|TRBV20-1|11
SVNRGGTDTQY
>TRBJ2-2|TRBV6-1|13
ASRRGQGGTGELF
>TRBJ1-1|TRBV5-6|13
ASSPYTGVNTEAF
>TRBJ2-5|TRBV5-5|11
ASSLKRYETQY
>TRBJ1-4|TRBV6-1|13
ATHPRGFPNEKLF
>TRBJ2-3|TRBV24-1|14
ATSDPTSGRIDTQY
>TRBJ2-5|TRBV11-2|12
ASSLRGDGETQY
>TRBJ1-1|TRBV27|13
ACSLIQTGVTEAF
>TRBJ2-1|TRBV28|14
ASRLVTARLGNEQF
>TRBJ1-4|TRBV2|13
ASSSKSGQIEKLF
>TRBJ1-1|TRBV3-1|10
ASSPTDTEAF
>TRBJ2-5|TRBV7-3|13
ASSLSGQGAETQY
>TRBJ1-6|TRBV11-1|15
ASSLYGRKSINSPLH
>TRBJ1-5|TRBV18|10
ASSNLGRPQH
>TRBJ2-7|TRBV3-1|12
ASSPERVHYEQY
>TRBJ2-1|TRBV28|11
ASSSPHRNEQF
>TRBJ2-3|TRBV20-1|13
SAASAVKLTDTQY
>TRBJ2-3|TRBV6-4|12
ASSESRETDTQY
>TRBJ1-1|TRBV5-1|11
ASSWGRDTEAF
>TRBJ1-2|TRBV6-1|12
ASSPPGGAYGYT
>TRBJ2-7|TRBV14|14
ASSQVTTLAVSEQY
>TRBJ1-1|TRBV2|12
ASSEGGLGTEAF
>TRBJ2-7|TRBV6-1|13
ASSPREGASDEQY
>TRBJ1-5|TRBV19|13
ASSVDRGSTQPQH
>TRBJ1-4|TRBV20-1|12
SAHHPGQGEKLF
>TRBJ2-7|TRBV20-1|8
SPQGGEQY
>TRBJ2-4|TRBV4-1|13
ASSQERLAKNIQY
>TRBJ2-3|TRBV11-2|12
ASSIRTGPDTQY
>TRBJ1-2|TRBV11-2|10
ASSFSDWGYT
>TRBJ2-2|TRBV11-2|13
ASRYRTGSTGELF
>TRBJ2-2|TRBV6-1|12
ASSAGQNTGELF
>TRBJ2-3|TRBV20-1|14
SARDPTSGRSDTQY